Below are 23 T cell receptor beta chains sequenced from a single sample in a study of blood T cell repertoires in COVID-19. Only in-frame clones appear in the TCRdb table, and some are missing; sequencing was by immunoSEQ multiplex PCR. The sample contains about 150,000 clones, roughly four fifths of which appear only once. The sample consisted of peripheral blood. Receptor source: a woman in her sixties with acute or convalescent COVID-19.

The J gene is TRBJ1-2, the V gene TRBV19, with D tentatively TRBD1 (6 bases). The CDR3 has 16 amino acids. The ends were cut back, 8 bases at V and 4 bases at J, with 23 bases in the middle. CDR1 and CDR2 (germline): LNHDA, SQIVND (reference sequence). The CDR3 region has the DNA TGTGCCAGTCGCCGACTGGGTCAGGGCAGGGGCTATGGCTACACCTTC. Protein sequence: CASRRLGQGRGYGYTF.

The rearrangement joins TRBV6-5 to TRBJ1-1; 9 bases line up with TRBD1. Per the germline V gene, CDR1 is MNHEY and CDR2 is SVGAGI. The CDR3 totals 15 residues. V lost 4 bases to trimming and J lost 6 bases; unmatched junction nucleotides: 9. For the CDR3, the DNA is TGTGCCAGCAGTTCAACCCCGACAGGGGGTTCTGAAGCTTTCTTT. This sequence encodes CASSSTPTGGSEAFF.

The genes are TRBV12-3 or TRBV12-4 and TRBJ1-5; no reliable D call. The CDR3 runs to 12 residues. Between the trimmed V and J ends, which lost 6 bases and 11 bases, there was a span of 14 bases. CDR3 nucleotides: TGTGCCAGCAGCACCCTCGGGCGGGCCCAGCATTTT. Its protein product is CASSTLGRAQHF.

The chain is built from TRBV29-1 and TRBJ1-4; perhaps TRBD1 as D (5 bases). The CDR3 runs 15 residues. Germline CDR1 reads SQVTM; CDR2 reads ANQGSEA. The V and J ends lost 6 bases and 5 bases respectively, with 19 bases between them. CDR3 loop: CSVASAGSGNEKLFF. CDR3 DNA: TGCAGCGTCGCCTCGGCTGGGTCAGGGAATGAAAAACTGTTTTTT.

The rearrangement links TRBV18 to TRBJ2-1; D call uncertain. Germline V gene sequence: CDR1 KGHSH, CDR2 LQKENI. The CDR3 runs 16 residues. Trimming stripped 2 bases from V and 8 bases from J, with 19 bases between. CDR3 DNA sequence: TGTGCCAGCTCACCAAGATCACCGAGCGACGAGGATGAGCAGTTCTTC. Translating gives CASSPRSPSDEDEQFF.

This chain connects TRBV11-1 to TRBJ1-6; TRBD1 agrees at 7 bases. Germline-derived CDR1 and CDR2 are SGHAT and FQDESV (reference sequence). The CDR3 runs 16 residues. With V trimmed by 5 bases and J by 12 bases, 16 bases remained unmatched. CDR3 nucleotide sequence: TGTGCCAGCAGCCTACGGGGGACAGCCCGGGTGAAACCCCTCCACTTT. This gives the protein CASSLRGTARVKPLHF.

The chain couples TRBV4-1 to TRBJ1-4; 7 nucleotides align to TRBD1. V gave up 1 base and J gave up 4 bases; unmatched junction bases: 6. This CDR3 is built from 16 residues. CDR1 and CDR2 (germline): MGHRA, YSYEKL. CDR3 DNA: TGCGCCAGCAGCCAAGCCTCCGGGACAGTTAATGAAAAACTGTTTTTT. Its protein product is CASSQASGTVNEKLFF.

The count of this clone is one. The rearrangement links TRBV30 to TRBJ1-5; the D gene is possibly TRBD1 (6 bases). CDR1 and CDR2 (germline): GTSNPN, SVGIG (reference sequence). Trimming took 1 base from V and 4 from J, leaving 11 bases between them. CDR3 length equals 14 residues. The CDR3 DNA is TGTGCCTGGAGTGCGGGGGGGCTAAATCAGCCCCAGCATTTT. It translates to CAWSAGGLNQPQHF.

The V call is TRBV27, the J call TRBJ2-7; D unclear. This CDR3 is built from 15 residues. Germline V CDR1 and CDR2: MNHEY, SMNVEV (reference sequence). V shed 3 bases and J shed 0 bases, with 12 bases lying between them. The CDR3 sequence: CASSFVQTASYEQYF. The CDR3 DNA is TGTGCCAGCAGTTTTGTCCAAACAGCCTCCTACGAGCAGTACTTC.

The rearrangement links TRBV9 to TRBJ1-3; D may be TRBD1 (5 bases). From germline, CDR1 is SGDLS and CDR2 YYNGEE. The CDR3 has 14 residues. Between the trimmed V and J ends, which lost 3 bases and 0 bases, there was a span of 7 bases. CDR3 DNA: TGTGCCAGCAGCGGTACAGGCTCTGGAAACACCATATATTTT. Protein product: CASSGTGSGNTIYF.

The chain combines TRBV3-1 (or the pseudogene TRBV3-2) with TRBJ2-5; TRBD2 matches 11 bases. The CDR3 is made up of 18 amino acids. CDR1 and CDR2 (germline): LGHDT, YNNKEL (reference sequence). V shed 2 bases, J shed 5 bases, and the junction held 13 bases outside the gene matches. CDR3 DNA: TGTGCCAGCAGCCAAAGGCGACTAGCGGGGCCGAGGGGGGAGACCCAGTACTTC. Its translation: CASSQRRLAGPRGETQYF.

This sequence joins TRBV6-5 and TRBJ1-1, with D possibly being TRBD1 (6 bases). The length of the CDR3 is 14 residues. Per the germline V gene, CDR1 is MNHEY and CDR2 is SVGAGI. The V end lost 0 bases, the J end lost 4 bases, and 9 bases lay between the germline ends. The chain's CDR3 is CASSYSRGSTEAFF. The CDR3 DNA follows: TGTGCCAGCAGTTACTCTAGGGGGTCCACTGAAGCTTTCTTT.

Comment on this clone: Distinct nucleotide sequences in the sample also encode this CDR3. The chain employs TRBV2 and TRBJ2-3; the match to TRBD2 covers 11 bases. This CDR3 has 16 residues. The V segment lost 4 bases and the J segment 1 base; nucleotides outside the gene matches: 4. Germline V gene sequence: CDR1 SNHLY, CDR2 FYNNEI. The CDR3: CASSALLAGGTDTQYF. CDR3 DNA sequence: TGTGCCAGCAGTGCCCTACTAGCGGGGGGCACAGATACGCAGTATTTT. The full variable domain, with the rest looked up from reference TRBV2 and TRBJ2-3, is EPEVTQTPSHQVTQMGQEVILRCVPISNHLYFYWYRQILGQKVEFLVSFYNNEISEKSEIFDDQFSVERPDGSNFTLKIRSTKLEDSAMYFCASSALLAGGTDTQYFGPGTRLTVL.

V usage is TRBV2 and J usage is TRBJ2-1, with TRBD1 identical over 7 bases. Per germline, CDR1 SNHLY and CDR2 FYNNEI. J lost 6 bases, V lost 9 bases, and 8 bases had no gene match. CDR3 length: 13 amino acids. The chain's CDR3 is CASPGAGGNEQFF. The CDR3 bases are TGTGCCAGTCCCGGGGCAGGGGGCAATGAGCAGTTCTTC.

The CDR3 bases are TGCGCCAGCAGCTTGGAAGCAGTTGGGACTAGCGGAGTTACCGATACGCAGTATTTT. It specifies CASSLEAVGTSGVTDTQYF. This chain joins TRBV5-1 and TRBJ2-3; 11 bases are a match to TRBD2. The V gene end was trimmed by 0 bases and the J gene end by 6 bases; junction bases not matched to a gene: 15. This CDR3 is 19 amino acids long. The germline CDR1 and CDR2 sequences are SGHRS and YFSETQ. The full variable domain, completed using reference TRBV5-1 and TRBJ2-3, is KAGVTQTPRYLIKTRGQQVTLSCSPISGHRSVSWYQQTPGQGLQFLFEYFSETQRNKGNFPGRFSGRQFSNSRSEMNVSTLELGDSALYLCASSLEAVGTSGVTDTQYFGPGTRLTVL.

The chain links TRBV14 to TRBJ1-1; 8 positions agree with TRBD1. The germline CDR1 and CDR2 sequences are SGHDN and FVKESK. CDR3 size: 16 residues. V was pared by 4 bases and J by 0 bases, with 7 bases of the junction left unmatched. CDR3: CASSRQGQGMNTEAFF. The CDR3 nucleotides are TGTGCCAGCAGCCGACAGGGGCAGGGCATGAACACTGAAGCTTTCTTT.

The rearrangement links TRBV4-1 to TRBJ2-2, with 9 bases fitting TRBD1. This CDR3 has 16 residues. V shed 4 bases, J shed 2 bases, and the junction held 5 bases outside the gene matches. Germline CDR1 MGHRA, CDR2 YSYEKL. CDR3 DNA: TGCGCCAGCAGCCTTCGGGACAGGGTTAACACCGGGGAGCTGTTTTTT. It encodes CASSLRDRVNTGELFF.

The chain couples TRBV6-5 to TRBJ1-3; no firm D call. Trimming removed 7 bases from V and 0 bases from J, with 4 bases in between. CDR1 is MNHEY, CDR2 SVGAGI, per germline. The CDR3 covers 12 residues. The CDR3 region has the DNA TGTGCCAGCAAGAGCTCTGGAAACACCATATATTTT. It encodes CASKSSGNTIYF.

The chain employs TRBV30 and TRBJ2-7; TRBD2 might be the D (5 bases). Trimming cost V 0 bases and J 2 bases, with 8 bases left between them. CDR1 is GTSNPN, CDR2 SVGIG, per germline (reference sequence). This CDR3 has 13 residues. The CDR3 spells CAWSVTGTYEQYF. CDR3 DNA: TGTGCCTGGAGTGTCACGGGAACCTACGAGCAGTACTTC.

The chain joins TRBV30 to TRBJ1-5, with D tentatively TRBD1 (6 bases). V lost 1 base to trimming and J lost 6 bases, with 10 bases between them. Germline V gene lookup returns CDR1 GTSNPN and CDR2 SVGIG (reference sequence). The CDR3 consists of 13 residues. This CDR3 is CAWSAGEGQPQHF. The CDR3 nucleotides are TGTGCCTGGAGTGCAGGGGAGGGTCAGCCCCAGCATTTT.

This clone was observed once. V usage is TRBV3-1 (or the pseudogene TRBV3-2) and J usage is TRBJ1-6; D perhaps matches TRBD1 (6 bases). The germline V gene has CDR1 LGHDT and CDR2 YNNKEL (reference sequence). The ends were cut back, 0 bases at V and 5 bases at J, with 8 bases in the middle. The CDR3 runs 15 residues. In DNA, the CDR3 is TGTGCCAGCAGCCAAGAACAGGGCGATAATTCACCCCTCCACTTT. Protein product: CASSQEQGDNSPLHF.

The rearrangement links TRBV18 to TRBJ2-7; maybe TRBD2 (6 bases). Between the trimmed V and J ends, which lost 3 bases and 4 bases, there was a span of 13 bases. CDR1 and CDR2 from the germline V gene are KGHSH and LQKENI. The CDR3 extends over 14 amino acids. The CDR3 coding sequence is TGTGCCAGCTCACCCCCCGGGGGAAGGTACGAGCAGTACTTC. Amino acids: CASSPPGGRYEQYF.

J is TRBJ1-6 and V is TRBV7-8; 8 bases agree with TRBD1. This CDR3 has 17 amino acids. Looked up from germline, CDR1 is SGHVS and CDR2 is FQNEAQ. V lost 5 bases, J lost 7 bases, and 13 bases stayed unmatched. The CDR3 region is CASSPDPWTGRNSPLHF. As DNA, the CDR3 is TGTGCCAGCAGCCCAGATCCTTGGACAGGGCGAAATTCACCCCTCCACTTT.